This T cell receptor beta chain came from a study of blood T cell repertoires in COVID-19. Background on the study: Spain, Italy and the United States supplied samples that represented acute and convalescent COVID-19. PBMCs, B-cell-depleted T cells, or T cells were the source of the cDNA or gDNA that made up the material.

V shed 3 bases and J 2 bases; nucleotides not matched to a gene: 11. From germline, CDR1 is SGHDT and CDR2 YYEEEE. The CDR3 totals 19 residues. In the authors' methods: Counts of nucleated cells, estimated from reference gene primer amplification, were obtained. Sequenced by immunoSEQ multiplex PCR; TCRdb stores in-frame clones only, minus some. V, J and clone size are those of that table, while D and trimming were read from the DNA. Altogether 93,000 or so clones are present, over 75% being singletons, with the ten largest covering 5% to 7.5%. The rearrangement uses TRBV5-6 and TRBJ2-3; TRBD2 agrees at 14 bases. Sample: peripheral blood. This clonotype was obtained from a human donor in a cohort sampled during active COVID-19. The CDR3: CASSWGGLAGEPITDTQYF. CDR3 sequence (DNA): TGTGCCAGCAGCTGGGGGGGACTAGCGGGAGAGCCTATCACAGATACGCAGTATTTT.